The next 20 T cell receptor beta chains were all read from a single sample in a study of T-cell memory formation after mild COVID-19. TCRdb called the 5' RACE reads again in MiXCR, with one record for every CDR3 protein. Of tens of thousands of distinct CDR3 sequences in the sample, 9.5% to 15% were seen once. The sequenced sample was PBMCs or a T cell subset sorted from them (not recorded which). Source of these receptors: a man younger than 35 who had mild COVID-19 (a few samples of this study predate the infection). Cell type and time point are not known.

This clonotype was observed a handful of times. The chain combines TRBV6-2 or TRBV6-3 with TRBJ2-3; no definite D call. Germline assignment: CDR1 MNHEY and CDR2 SVGEGT. Trimming cost V 6 bases and J 6 bases, with 13 bases left between them. This CDR3 region has 13 residues. The CDR3 nucleotides are TGTGCCAGCAGCTACGCAGCATGGGATACGCAGTATTTT. Amino acids: CASSYAAWDTQYF.

This clonotype was found many times. V gene TRBV29-1 combines with J gene TRBJ1-3; D unresolved. With 4 bases removed from V and 0 bases from J, the gap between germline ends came to 7 bases. This CDR3 comprises 13 residues. Per germline, CDR1 SQVTM and CDR2 ANQGSEA. CDR3 DNA sequence: TGCAGCGTTGCACAGAGCTCTGGAAACACCATATATTTT. Translation: CSVAQSSGNTIYF.

This clonotype has more than one count but fewer than ten. V gene TRBV6-5 combines with J gene TRBJ2-7; 8 bases line up with TRBD1. The CDR3 is made up of 14 amino acids. The junction had 8 bases not matched to a gene; V was cut back by 5 bases and J by 5 bases. From germline, CDR1 is MNHEY and CDR2 SVGAGI. In DNA form, the CDR3 reads TGTGCCAGCAGTCGGACAGGGATCGTGGACGAGCAGTACTTC. Its protein is CASSRTGIVDEQYF.

This clonotype turned up a few times. The chain uses TRBV10-3 and TRBJ2-3; D call uncertain. The V gene's germline CDR1 is ENHRY and CDR2 SYGVKD. V shed 8 bases and J shed 0 bases, with 9 bases lying between them. This CDR3 region has 13 residues. The CDR3: CAIGNSSTDTQYF. The CDR3 DNA is TGTGCCATCGGGAACAGCAGCACAGATACGCAGTATTTT.

This clonotype was counted only a few times. The chain has TRBV5-6 and TRBJ2-7; D possibly corresponds to TRBD1 (6 bases). Between the trimmed V and J ends, which lost 4 bases and 3 bases, there was a span of 11 bases. The CDR3 consists of 13 residues. In germline, CDR1 is SGHDT, CDR2 YYEEEE. Here the CDR3 reads CASSTMTGYEQYV. The CDR3 nucleotides are TGTGCCAGCAGCACGATGACAGGCTACGAGCAGTACGTC.

This clonotype was seen more than once but under ten times. This sequence joins TRBV10-3 and TRBJ2-3; tentatively, D is TRBD2 (5 bases). Trimming left V 0 bases short and J 7 bases short, with 8 bases between. CDR1 is ENHRY, CDR2 SYGVKD, per germline. This CDR3 spans 13 amino acids. CDR3 region: CAISESRENTQYF. The CDR3 bases are TGTGCCATCAGTGAGTCGAGGGAGAATACGCAGTATTTT.

This clonotype was counted a few times. This chain connects TRBV21-1 to TRBJ1-3; the D segment call TRBD1 is taken from the table without a DNA check. TRBV21-1 is a pseudogene locus. The CDR3 consists of 15 residues. CDR3: CASSRDRGSGNTIYF. The CDR3 DNA reads as TGTGCCAGCAGCCGAGACAGGGGTTCAGGAAACACCATATATTTT.

This clonotype was found a few times. V usage is TRBV15 and J usage is TRBJ1-1; 9 nucleotides match TRBD1. Trimming took 1 base from V and 5 from J; bases not matched to a gene: 11. The CDR3 spans 17 residues. In germline, CDR1 is LNHNV, CDR2 YYDKDF (reference sequence). The CDR3 spells CATSRGGTGGAGTEAFF. CDR3 nucleotides: TGTGCCACCAGCAGAGGAGGCACAGGGGGCGCGGGGACTGAAGCTTTCTTT.

In its sample, this clonotype was seen many times. The CDR3 loop reads CASSQPEGSGANVLTF. The CDR3 nucleotides are TGCGCCAGCAGCCAACCCGAGGGCTCTGGGGCCAACGTCCTGACTTTC. The rearrangement joins TRBV4-3 to TRBJ2-6, with D tentatively TRBD2 (5 bases). Germline V gene sequence: CDR1 LGHNA, CDR2 YSLEER. CDR3 size: 16 residues. The germline V and J ends were trimmed by 2 bases and 0 bases, with 8 bases remaining between them.

This clonotype has more than one count but fewer than ten. The chain recombines TRBV20-1 with TRBJ2-2; TRBD2 matches at 11 bases. After removal of 0 bases from V and 3 bases from J, the junction contained 3 bases not matched to a gene. The germline gives CDR1 DFQATT, CDR2 SNEGSKA (reference sequence). This CDR3 is 16 amino acids long. Here the CDR3 DNA reads TGCAGTGCTAGAGATCCTAGCGGGGGGCACACCGGGGAGCTGTTTTTT. The encoded protein is CSARDPSGGHTGELFF.

About this clonotype itself: It may be a read error: a sequence one base away is much more abundant. V gene TRBV5-1 combines with J gene TRBJ2-7; D not resolved. The germline V gene has CDR1 SGHRS and CDR2 YFSETQ. CDR3 size: 12 residues. The CDR3 nucleotides read TGCGCCAGCGGCTTGGGGTACTACGAGCAGTACTTC. Translating it yields CASGLGYYEQYF. Supplemented by reference TRBV5-1 and TRBJ2-7, the full variable domain reads KAGVTQTPRYLIKTRGQQVTLSCSPISGHRSVSWYQQTPGQGLQFLFEYFSETQRNKGNFPGRFSGRQFSNSRSEMNVSTLELGDSALYLCASGLGYYEQYFGPGTRLTVT.

The sample holds a few counts of this clonotype. At one of its ends the junction is not consistent with the germline gene, which may arise from a read error. The chain couples TRBV28 to TRBJ2-5; D may correspond to TRBD1 or TRBD2 (5 bases each). CDR1 and CDR2 (germline): MDHEN, SYDVKM. This CDR3 comprises 12 residues. CDR3 residues: CASSALGLASDF. In nucleotides, the CDR3 is TGTGCCAGCAGTGCCTTGGGGCTAGCCTCGGACTTC.

In this sample, this clonotype turned up a few times. CDR3 region: CASSLGGRGDPETQYF. The CDR3 DNA reads TGTGCCAGCAGCTTGGGAGGGCGAGGCGATCCAGAGACCCAGTACTTC. This chain joins TRBV5-6 and TRBJ2-5; weak D call: TRBD2 (5 bases). The V end was cut by 0 bases, the J end by 4 bases, with 16 bases between. CDR3 length: 16 amino acids. Germline V gene data show CDR1 as SGHDT and CDR2 as YYEEEE.

V and J are TRBV6-5 and TRBJ1-2; a weak D match, TRBD1 (6 bases). CDR3 size: 13 residues. Germline V gives CDR1 MNHEY, CDR2 SVGAGI. The germline V and J ends were trimmed by 6 bases and 3 bases, with 11 bases remaining between them. CDR3 nucleotides: TGTGCCAGCAGGGCGGACAGAGACTATGGCTACACCTTC. This translates into CASRADRDYGYTF.

This clonotype appeared many times. This chain joins TRBV7-8 and TRBJ2-1; 7 bases agree with TRBD1. This CDR3 is built from 15 residues. V lost 3 bases and J lost 5; bases outside the gene matches: 7. The V gene's germline CDR1 is SGHVS and CDR2 FQNEAQ. The CDR3 sequence is CASSLTGTDDNEQFF. The CDR3 DNA follows: TGTGCCAGCAGCTTGACCGGGACAGATGACAATGAGCAGTTCTTC.

This clonotype was picked up a small number of times. The V call is TRBV6-2 or TRBV6-3, the J call TRBJ1-5; no reliable D call. Between the trimmed V and J ends, which lost 2 bases and 6 bases, there was a span of 8 bases. Germline V CDR1 and CDR2: MNHEY, SVGEGT. The CDR3 is 13 amino acids. Here the CDR3 reads CASSYVVGQPQHF. DNA of the CDR3: TGTGCCAGCAGTTACGTGGTGGGTCAGCCCCAGCATTTT.

The chain uses TRBV6-2 or TRBV6-3 and TRBJ2-7, with TRBD1 matching over 9 bases. The CDR3 is 13 residues long. CDR1 MNHEY and CDR2 SVGEGT come from the germline V gene. V trimming: 2 bases; J trimming: 12 bases; junction bases outside the gene matches: 8. DNA for the CDR3: TGTGCCAGCAGTTACCAGACAGGGGGAGGATGGTACGTC. Its translation: CASSYQTGGGWYV.

This clonotype came up a few times. CDR3 in amino acids: CASSFYRGVNTEAFF. In DNA form, the CDR3 reads TGCGCCAGCAGCTTCTACAGGGGAGTGAACACTGAAGCTTTCTTT. The rearrangement uses TRBV5-1 and TRBJ1-1; 7 positions agree with TRBD1. Germline V gene lookup returns CDR1 SGHRS and CDR2 YFSETQ. The CDR3 has 15 residues. V was clipped by 2 bases and J by 0 bases; unmatched bases: 4.

The chain joins TRBV6-5 to TRBJ2-5; D is ambiguous. Germline-derived CDR1 and CDR2 are MNHEY and SVGAGI. The CDR3 is 14 amino acids. The germline V and J ends were trimmed by 5 bases and 5 bases, with 15 bases remaining between them. DNA for the CDR3: TGTGCCAGCAGTCCCCCGGCCCTTCCCGAGACCCAGTACTTC. Amino acids: CASSPPALPETQYF.

V usage is TRBV2 and J usage is TRBJ2-2, with D perhaps matching TRBD1 (5 bases). This CDR3 is built from 13 residues. The germline V gene has CDR1 SNHLY and CDR2 FYNNEI. V was trimmed by 6 bases and J by 1 base, leaving 6 bases between them. The CDR3 coding sequence is TGTGCCAGCAGGCAGGGGAACACCGGGGAGCTGTTTTTT. Protein sequence: CASRQGNTGELFF.